Shown below are 8 T cell receptor beta chains from a single sample sequenced in a study of blood T cell repertoires in acute mononucleosis. This table comes from immunoSEQ multiplex PCR, and its TCRdb copy is limited to in-frame clones, with some not included. The sample consists of 6,000 to 8,500 clones, less than 30% of them appearing once. Noted time point: acute infectious mononucleosis, at clinical presentation within 2 weeks of symptom onset (visit 1). The sample consisted of EBV YVL epitope tetramer+ CD8+ T cells sorted from PBMCs, taken during acute infectious mononucleosis. The subset here: CD8 T cells binding a tetramer with EBV BRLF1 109-117 peptide (YVL-BR). The receptors were gathered from a woman aged 18 to 35 with infectious mononucleosis caused by EBV.

This clone was detected a few times. This probably arose from a read error, given a far larger clone one base away. The sample holds other DNA sequences that translate to the same CDR3. The chain carries TRBV5-4 and TRBJ2-7; TRBD1 might be the D (6 bases). The CDR3 length is 13 residues. V dropped 5 bases and J dropped 0 bases, with 9 bases sitting between them. The germline V gene encodes CDR1 SGHNT and CDR2 YYREEE (reference sequence). The CDR3 coding sequence is TGTGCCAGCAGTTGGACAGCCTCCTACGAGCAGTACTTC. Translating gives CASSWTASYEQYF.

About this clone: A far larger clone is just one base off, so this is likely a read error. At the DNA level, this CDR3 is encoded by other sequences in the same sample as well. This rearrangement joins TRBV2 to TRBJ2-5; possible D gene TRBD1, 6 bases. Trimming took 9 bases from V and 0 from J, leaving 8 bases between them. Per germline, CDR1 SNHLY and CDR2 FYNNEI. The CDR3 spans 12 residues. The CDR3 bases are TGTGCCAGTCAGGGGTACCAAGAGACCCAGTACTTC. Translation gives CASQGYQETQYF.

This clone was picked up many times. The chain couples TRBV10-3 to TRBJ2-1; 9 positions agree with TRBD2. CDR3 size: 14 residues. Germline V lookup: CDR1 ENHRY, CDR2 SYGVKD. Trimming cost V 10 bases and J 6 bases; bases outside gene matches: 10. The CDR3 DNA reads as TGTGCCAGCAGCCTAGCGGGGCCAAGCAATGAGCAGTTCTTC. Its protein is CASSLAGPSNEQFF.

For this clone: The junction departs from the called germline gene at one end, perhaps through a read error. The chain joins TRBV30 to TRBJ2-5; tentative D call: TRBD2 (6 bases). The CDR3 is made up of 15 amino acids. The V gene's germline CDR1 is GTSNPN and CDR2 SVGIG (reference sequence). CDR3 in DNA: TGTGCCTGGAGCCGCCCGGGACTCCAAGGGGATGAGCGGAACTTC. Translated: CAWSRPGLQGDERNF. Drawing the rest from reference TRBV30 and TRBJ2-5, the complete variable domain is SQTIHQWPATLVQPVGSPLSLECTVEGTSNPNLYWYRQAAGRGLQLLFYSVGIGQISSEVPQNLSASRPQDRQFILSSKKLLLSDSGFYLCAWSRPGLQGDERNFGPGTRLLVL.

As concerns this clone: A read error likely explains this, since a far larger clone differs by one base. The J gene is TRBJ2-7, the V gene TRBV6-5; unclear D gene. This CDR3 spans 14 amino acids. CDR1 is MNHEY and CDR2 is SVGAGI in the germline V gene. V was shortened by 3 bases and J by 0 bases, with 9 bases between the two germline ends. Here the CDR3 reads CASSYGINSYEQYF. The CDR3 DNA follows: TGTGCCAGCAGTTATGGCATAAACTCCTACGAGCAGTACTTC.

This clone was seen more than once but under ten times. With only one base between it and a far larger clone, this is likely a read error. The gene calls are TRBV29-1 and TRBJ2-1, with TRBD2 identical over 8 bases. This CDR3 is 13 amino acids long. The V gene's germline CDR1 is SQVTM and CDR2 ANQGSEA. CDR3 coding DNA: TGCAGCGTTGGACTAGCGCTTTACAATGAGCAGCTCTTC. Translation: CSVGLALYNEQLF.

There are many counts of this clone. The chain is built from TRBV10-3 and TRBJ2-2; unclear D gene. In germline, CDR1 is ENHRY, CDR2 SYGVKD. V was trimmed by 10 bases and J by 6 bases, leaving 9 bases between them. This CDR3 is built from 11 residues. As DNA, the CDR3 is TGTGCCAGCACTATCCCCGGGGAGCTGTTTTTT. This translates into CASTIPGELFF.

Points on this clone: A far larger clone is one base from this, pointing to a likely read error. The chain recombines TRBV29-1 with TRBJ2-7; D may match TRBD1 or TRBD2 (5 bases each). CDR3 length: 12 amino acids. Germline CDR1 reads SQVTM; CDR2 reads ANQGSEA. Trimming cost V 6 bases and J 2 bases, with 11 bases left between them. The CDR3 region is CSVGLGPYEQYF. The CDR3 DNA sequence: TGCAGCGTCGGACTGGGACCCTACGAGCAGTACTTC.